These 20 T cell receptor beta chains originate from one sample sequenced in a study of T cells after yellow fever vaccination. TCRdb re-derived calls from the 5' RACE reads in MiXCR, one entry per CDR3 protein. The sample consists of approximately 150,000 distinct CDR3 sequences, 6.2% of them appearing once. The sample was CD4+ T cells sorted from PBMCs, taken on the day of the first yellow fever vaccination. The receptors come from a man aged 18 to 30 who received the YFV17D yellow fever vaccine.

The rearrangement uses TRBV2 and TRBJ2-6; no reliable D call. The V and J ends lost 8 bases and 0 bases respectively, with 8 bases between them. Germline CDR1 SNHLY, CDR2 FYNNEI. The CDR3 consists of 14 residues. CDR3 in DNA: TGTGCCAGCGTGGGCCTCTCTGGGGCCAACGTCCTGACTTTC. Translating it yields CASVGLSGANVLTF.

This clonotype was seen a few times. V is TRBV25-1 and J is TRBJ2-2; tentatively, D is TRBD1 (5 bases). Germline lookup yields CDR1 MGHDK and CDR2 SYGVNS. V dropped 3 bases and J dropped 1 base, with 9 bases sitting between them. This CDR3 comprises 15 residues. This CDR3 reads CASSDARVNTGELFF. CDR3 bases: TGTGCCAGCAGTGACGCCAGGGTGAACACCGGGGAGCTGTTTTTT.

In this sample, this clonotype turned up many times. The gene calls are TRBV6-2 or TRBV6-3 and TRBJ2-2; D assignment may be TRBD1 or TRBD2 (5 bases each). Germline V gives CDR1 MNHEY, CDR2 SVGEGT. The CDR3 length is 14 residues. Trimming cost V 0 bases and J 5 bases, with 7 bases left between them. The CDR3 nucleotides read TGTGCCAGCAGTTACTCGGGGGATACCGGGGAGCTGTTTTTT. Encoded protein: CASSYSGDTGELFF.

V usage is TRBV7-2 and J usage is TRBJ1-1; D unresolved. This CDR3 is 16 amino acids long. V gave up 1 base and J gave up 5 bases, with 17 bases separating them. Looked up from germline, CDR1 is SGHTA and CDR2 is FQGNSA. CDR3 coding DNA: TGTGCCAGCAGCTTAGGGTCAGGAGTGCCAAATACTGAAGCTTTCTTT. Translated: CASSLGSGVPNTEAFF.

This clonotype was seen repeatedly, ten times or more. This chain connects TRBV5-1 to TRBJ2-2; tentatively, D is TRBD1 (6 bases). Germline assignment: CDR1 SGHRS and CDR2 YFSETQ. CDR3 length equals 15 residues. V was trimmed by 3 bases and J by 8 bases, leaving 17 bases between them. The CDR3 sequence is CASSSDGQSSGELFF. CDR3 DNA sequence: TGCGCCAGCAGCTCCGACGGACAGTCGTCTGGGGAGCTGTTTTTT. Using reference TRBV5-1 and TRBJ2-2 for the parts outside the CDR3, the full variable domain is KAGVTQTPRYLIKTRGQQVTLSCSPISGHRSVSWYQQTPGQGLQFLFEYFSETQRNKGNFPGRFSGRQFSNSRSEMNVSTLELGDSALYLCASSSDGQSSGELFFGEGSRLTVL.

The chain is built from TRBV10-1 and TRBJ2-1, with 7 bases identical to TRBD1. After removal of 7 bases from V and 8 bases from J, the junction contained 11 bases not matched to a gene. Germline V gene lookup returns CDR1 WNHNN and CDR2 SYGVQD (reference sequence). The CDR3 extends over 14 amino acids. As DNA, the CDR3 is TGCGCCAGCATAACACAGGGGCAGGAATATGAGCAGTTCTTC. Its protein product is CASITQGQEYEQFF.

The chain couples TRBV11-2 to TRBJ2-1, with D unclear. Germline V gene lookup returns CDR1 SGHAT and CDR2 FQNNGV. V gave up 1 base and J gave up 7 bases, with 8 bases separating them. This CDR3 spans 13 amino acids. The CDR3 is CASSLVLVNEQFF. In DNA, the CDR3 is TGTGCCAGCAGCTTAGTCTTGGTGAATGAGCAGTTCTTC.

The genes are TRBV29-1 and TRBJ1-1, with D possibly TRBD1 on 6 matching bases. The CDR3 loop spans 14 amino acids. Trimming removed 7 bases at V and 4 bases at J, with 19 bases between. CDR1 is SQVTM and CDR2 is ANQGSEA in the germline V gene. The CDR3 DNA is TGCAGCGCCTCCCGAACCCAGGGGCTCACTGAAGCTTTCTTT. Protein: CSASRTQGLTEAFF.

This clonotype came up a few times. This chain uses TRBV18 with TRBJ2-5; D is ambiguous. Per the germline V gene, CDR1 is KGHSH and CDR2 is LQKENI. The CDR3 runs to 13 residues. V was cut by 2 bases and J by 7 bases, with 11 bases left in between. CDR3 amino acids: CASSPDIRGTQYF. The CDR3 nucleotides read TGTGCCAGCTCACCAGACATCAGAGGGACCCAGTACTTC. Together with reference TRBV18 and TRBJ2-5, the CDR3 gives the full variable domain: NAGVMQNPRHLVRRRGQEARLRCSPMKGHSHVYWYRQLPEEGLKFMVYLQKENIIDESGMPKERFSAEFPKEGPSILRIQQVVRGDSAAYFCASSPDIRGTQYFGPGTRLLVL.

Regarding this clonotype: Given a much more abundant clone one base away, this may be a read error. This rearrangement joins TRBV28 to TRBJ2-7; D not certain. CDR3 length: 14 residues. CDR1 and CDR2 (germline): MDHEN, SYDVKM. The CDR3: CASSSYSGAYDQYV. The CDR3 DNA reads as TGTGCCAGCAGTTCCTACTCAGGAGCCTACGACCAGTACGTC.

This clonotype appeared many times. The chain combines TRBV12-3 or TRBV12-4 with TRBJ2-1, with TRBD2 identical over 9 bases. V gave up 6 bases and J gave up 7 bases; unmatched junction bases: 10. There are 15 residues in the CDR3. For the CDR3, the DNA is TGTGCCAGCAGCCCGGGTAGTAGCGGGGGTAATGAGCAGTTCTTC. The encoded protein is CASSPGSSGGNEQFF.

This clonotype was detected a few times. The CDR3 is CASSFRWAGSGYTF. Written as DNA, the CDR3 is TGTGCCAGCAGTTTTCGGTGGGCAGGGTCGGGCTACACCTTC. This chain joins TRBV12-3 or TRBV12-4 and TRBJ1-2, with D possibly being TRBD1 (5 bases). Trimming removed 3 bases at V and 8 bases at J, with 16 bases between. CDR3 length equals 14 residues.

The table lists this clonotype with a few counts. In DNA, the CDR3 is TGTGCCAGCAGCTTCGGAGTAGAGCGAGACTATGGCTACACCTTC. Amino acid sequence: CASSFGVERDYGYTF. V and J are TRBV7-9 and TRBJ1-2; the D is unclear. CDR1 and CDR2 (germline): SEHNR, FQNEAQ (reference sequence). The CDR3 contains 15 residues. The ends were cut back, 3 bases at V and 3 bases at J, with 14 bases in the middle.

This clonotype was seen repeatedly, ten times or more. This sequence joins TRBV5-6 and TRBJ2-1; 8 bases are shared with TRBD2. In germline, CDR1 is SGHDT, CDR2 YYEEEE. Unmatched junction bases numbered 1, after V lost 0 bases and J lost 2 bases. The CDR3 totals 15 residues. This chain's CDR3 is CASSLGLATYNEQFF. CDR3 DNA sequence: TGTGCCAGCAGCTTGGGACTAGCGACCTACAATGAGCAGTTCTTC.

Many counts were recorded for this clonotype. The CDR3: CSARGLAGVGGELFF. The CDR3 DNA is TGCAGTGCACGGGGACTAGCGGGGGTAGGCGGGGAGCTGTTTTTT. This chain links TRBV20-1 with TRBJ2-2; 14 bases are a match to TRBD2. The CDR3 sequence is 15 residues long. Looked up from germline, CDR1 is DFQATT and CDR2 is SNEGSKA (reference sequence). Losses at the gene ends were 6 bases for V and 7 bases for J; bases not matched to a gene: 7.

This clonotype was seen at least ten times. J is TRBJ2-3 and V is TRBV4-3; D gene ambiguous. The CDR3 has 13 amino acids. V lost 0 bases and J lost 2, with 3 bases in between. The germline CDR1 and CDR2 sequences are LGHNA and YSLEER. CDR3 in amino acids: CASSQDFTDTQYF. DNA for the CDR3: TGCGCCAGCAGCCAAGACTTCACAGATACGCAGTATTTT.

This clonotype showed up many times. The genes are TRBV7-2 and TRBJ2-7; weak D call: TRBD1 (5 bases). Germline CDR1 reads SGHTA; CDR2 reads FQGNSA. CDR3 length equals 13 residues. V lost 0 bases and J 7 bases, leaving 10 bases between the germline ends. In DNA form, the CDR3 reads TGTGCCAGCAGCTTAGCGCGGCACAGGGAGCAGTACTTC. This gives the protein CASSLARHREQYF.

This clonotype was recorded many times. This chain links TRBV29-1 with TRBJ2-7, with no clear D. V lost 5 bases and J lost 9, with 17 bases in between. This CDR3 is built from 12 residues. CDR1 is SQVTM, CDR2 ANQGSEA, per germline. CDR3 amino acids: CSVSTDGLGQYV. The CDR3 DNA is TGCAGCGTTTCAACGGACGGATTAGGGCAGTACGTC.

This clonotype was seen only a few times. The chain is built from TRBV11-3 and TRBJ2-1, with 8 bases identical to TRBD1. The V gene's germline CDR1 is SGHNT and CDR2 YENEEA. V lost 8 bases to trimming and J lost 10 bases; unmatched junction nucleotides: 7. This CDR3 is built from 12 residues. CDR3 sequence reads: CASQGAAREQFF. The DNA for the CDR3 is TGTGCCAGCCAGGGGGCTGCGCGAGAGCAGTTCTTC.

V is TRBV5-5 and J is TRBJ2-7; possibly TRBD2 for D (5 bases). V gave up 4 bases and J gave up 2 bases, with 16 bases separating them. The CDR3 length is 15 residues. Germline CDR1 and CDR2: SGHKS and YYEKEE (reference sequence). The CDR3 reads CASSMITSGTYEQYF. DNA for the CDR3: TGTGCCAGCAGCATGATTACGTCCGGGACCTACGAGCAGTACTTC.